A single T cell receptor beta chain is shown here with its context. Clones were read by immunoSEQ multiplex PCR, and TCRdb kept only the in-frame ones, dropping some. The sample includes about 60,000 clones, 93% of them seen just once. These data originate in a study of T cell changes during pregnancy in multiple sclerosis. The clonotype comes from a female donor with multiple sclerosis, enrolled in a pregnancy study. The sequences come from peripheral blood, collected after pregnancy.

CDR3 region: CASSGQPGQVSNYGYTF. CDR3 in DNA: TGCGCCAGCAGCGGTCAGCCGGGACAGGTTTCTAACTATGGCTACACCTTC. The chain recombines TRBV4-3 with TRBJ1-2; TRBD1 matches 8 bases. The CDR3 runs 17 residues. The junction had 11 bases not matched to a gene; V was cut back by 5 bases and J by 0 bases. The V gene's germline CDR1 is LGHNA and CDR2 YSLEER.